These 4 T cell receptor beta chains came from one sample sequenced in a study of shared clonotypes between healthy human individuals. Assay used: immunoSEQ multiplex PCR; TCRdb lists only in-frame clones, some missing. The data contain approximately 2,200,000 clones, about 93% of them singletons. It was CD45RO-negative cells, positively selected for CCR7, that made up naive CD8 cells, with terminally differentiated effector memory CD45RA+ cells excluded. The material sequenced was naive CD8+ T cells from PBMCs. These receptors all stem from a man younger than 35 in good health. Some clones in this sample may be carry-over from other donors' samples.

This chain links TRBV7-2 with TRBJ2-3; D unresolved. Per germline, CDR1 SGHTA and CDR2 FQGNSA. There are 15 residues in the CDR3. The ends were cut back, 4 bases at V and 6 bases at J, with 17 bases in the middle. The CDR3 sequence: CASSSYTGIFDTQYF. The CDR3 DNA reads TGTGCCAGCAGCTCATACACTGGAATCTTCGATACGCAGTATTTT.

The gene calls are TRBV28 and TRBJ1-1; D uncertain. The V end was cut by 6 bases, the J end by 4 bases, with 12 bases between. The germline gives CDR1 MDHEN, CDR2 SYDVKM. The CDR3 contains 13 residues. CDR3 sequence reads: CASRIGRGTEAFF. As DNA, the CDR3 is TGTGCCAGCAGAATAGGACGGGGCACTGAAGCTTTCTTT.

V is TRBV9 and J is TRBJ2-5; D not resolved. This CDR3 contains 17 residues. Germline V lookup: CDR1 SGDLS, CDR2 YYNGEE. V was shortened by 3 bases and J by 3 bases, with 21 bases between the two germline ends. The CDR3 sequence: CASSGPNSRLAEETQYF. In DNA, the CDR3 is TGTGCCAGCAGCGGACCCAACAGCAGGTTGGCTGAAGAGACCCAGTACTTC.

The CDR3 reads CASTWGRVGDEQYF. The CDR3 nucleotides read TGTGCCAGCACCTGGGGGAGGGTGGGGGACGAGCAGTACTTC. This rearrangement joins TRBV7-2 to TRBJ2-7; 7 nucleotides align to TRBD2. V shed 7 bases and J 5 bases; nucleotides not matched to a gene: 11. Germline CDR1 is SGHTA and CDR2 is FQGNSA. CDR3 length equals 14 residues.